Following are 3 T cell receptor beta chains from one sample sequenced in a study of cytomegalovirus exposure and HLA in healthy donors. PCR was performed using 60 Vbeta and 13 Jbeta primers. The assay was immunoSEQ multiplex PCR, and TCRdb's table has in-frame clones only and misses some. The sample has just under 95,000 clones; approximately 85% are singletons. The sequencing sample was made of PBMCs. All receptors come from a woman aged 18-30 years in good health and CMV-seropositive.

The J gene is TRBJ2-1, the V gene TRBV25-1; 11 bases line up with TRBD2. Looked up from germline, CDR1 is MGHDK and CDR2 is SYGVNS. Trimming at V came to 3 bases and at J to 2 bases, leaving 3 bases not matched to a gene. This CDR3 has 16 residues. Written as DNA, the CDR3 is TGTGCCAGCAGTGAGACTAGCGGGGCTCCCTACAATGAGCAGTTCTTC. Translated, it gives CASSETSGAPYNEQFF.

This clone has only one observation. This chain joins TRBV18 and TRBJ2-2, with TRBD1 matching over 7 bases. The J segment lost 3 bases and the V segment lost 4 bases, leaving 5 bases of the junction unmatched. Germline V lookup: CDR1 KGHSH, CDR2 LQKENI. This CDR3 is 15 amino acids long. In DNA form, the CDR3 reads TGTGCCAGCTCACAGGGGGCGGCGGACACCGGGGAGCTGTTTTTT. It codes for CASSQGAADTGELFF. Full variable domain (rest looked up from reference TRBV18 and TRBJ2-2): NAGVMQNPRHLVRRRGQEARLRCSPMKGHSHVYWYRQLPEEGLKFMVYLQKENIIDESGMPKERFSAEFPKEGPSILRIQQVVRGDSAAYFCASSQGAADTGELFFGEGSRLTVL.

This clone was counted once. The rearrangement joins TRBV30 to TRBJ1-1; D uncertain. There are 15 residues in the CDR3. The germline gives CDR1 GTSNPN, CDR2 SVGIG (reference sequence). Trimming stripped 0 bases from V and 1 base from J, with 12 bases between. The CDR3 bases are TGTGCCTGGAGTGTATTCCGGCGGGAGAACACTGAAGCTTTCTTT. It is translated as CAWSVFRRENTEAFF.